The 5 T cell receptor beta chains below come from one sample, sequenced in a study of T cell responses to AZD1222 COVID-19 vaccine. Sequencing was performed with immunoSEQ multiplex PCR; in TCRdb, only in-frame clones are kept and a portion is missing. This table has roughly 100,000 clones, 87% appearing once. Sequencing used peripheral blood, obtained 28 days after the second AZD1222 dose. The origin of the receptors is an adult who received the AZD1222 COVID-19 vaccine.

CDR3 in amino acids: CASSLGQGQGYTF. Written as DNA, the CDR3 is TGTGCCAGCAGCCTCGGACAGGGGCAGGGCTACACCTTC. The V call is TRBV6-5, the J call TRBJ1-2, with 9 nucleotides matching TRBD1. Germline CDR1 MNHEY, CDR2 SVGAGI. This CDR3 has 13 amino acids. The junction had 7 bases not matched to a gene; V was cut back by 6 bases and J by 8 bases.

The chain links TRBV5-1 to TRBJ2-5; D ambiguous. Per the germline V gene, CDR1 is SGHRS and CDR2 is YFSETQ. The CDR3 runs to 15 residues. V lost 0 bases and J 2 bases, leaving 11 bases between the germline ends. CDR3 sequence reads: CASSLGAPSQETQYF. CDR3 nucleotides: TGCGCCAGCAGCTTGGGGGCACCTTCTCAAGAGACCCAGTACTTC.

The chain is built from TRBV2 and TRBJ1-1; no reliable D call. Per germline, CDR1 SNHLY and CDR2 FYNNEI. The V gene lost 6 bases and the J gene lost 7 bases, with 15 bases spanning the gap. The CDR3 is 13 amino acids. CDR3 bases: TGTGCCAGCAGCTCAGAAGGGTTCGGTGAAGCTTTCTTT. This gives the protein CASSSEGFGEAFF.

The CDR3 loop reads CATSDYSGKTYNEQFF. CDR3 DNA sequence: TGTGCCACCAGTGATTATAGCGGGAAAACGTACAATGAGCAGTTCTTC. This chain uses TRBV24-1 with TRBJ2-1, with 8 positions matching TRBD2. This CDR3 has 16 amino acids. Germline V gene data show CDR1 as KGHDR and CDR2 as SFDVKD. V lost 2 bases to trimming and J lost 4 bases; unmatched junction nucleotides: 6.

In this sample, this clone turned up a few times. The DNA for the CDR3 is TGTGCCAGCAGCTCGGCACCGGGACAAAAGGACACTGAAGCTTTCTTT. It encodes CASSSAPGQKDTEAFF. The V gene is TRBV5-8, the J gene TRBJ1-1, with D perhaps TRBD1 (6 bases). The germline gives CDR1 SGHTS, CDR2 YDEGEE. With 3 bases removed from V and 3 bases from J, the gap between germline ends came to 18 bases. The CDR3 sequence is 16 residues long.